A single T cell receptor beta chain is shown here with its context. As yet, its antigen is unknown. 13 Jbeta primers and 60 Vbeta primers were used for the PCR. Assay used: immunoSEQ multiplex PCR; TCRdb lists only in-frame clones, some missing. The repertoire includes hundreds of thousands of clones, roughly two thirds of them detected once, and approximately 2.3% sits in the top ten. Each donor was nominally healthy when sampled (though unrecorded immune exposures were likely). The data are from a study of cytomegalovirus exposure and HLA in healthy donors. Findings of the study overall: Most sequenced TCRs were rare (though some public TCRs occurred in many donors). The study carried out a later analysis of TCR beta sequences. It associated some 17,000 of them with specific HLA alleles at a false discovery rate of 0.05. TCR beta chains numbering under 200 were designated cytomegalovirus-associated.

The V and J ends lost 7 bases and 7 bases respectively, with 16 bases between them. Per the germline V gene, CDR1 is MDHEN and CDR2 is SYDVKM. This CDR3 comprises 13 residues. Sequenced: PBMCs. The V gene is TRBV28, the J gene TRBJ1-2; the D gene is possibly TRBD1 (6 bases). The sequence was collected from a female donor in good health and CMV-seronegative. CDR3 sequence (DNA): TGTGCCAGCAAATCAGGGAAGGGGGTTGGCTACACCTTC. The encoded protein is CASKSGKGVGYTF.